This T cell receptor beta chain came from a study of regulatory T cells in long-lasting Graves disease. General study findings and limits: TCR diversity in persistent Graves' patients was below that of newly diagnosed ones.

For this clonotype: Its antigen is not identified.

Germline values: CDR1 SGHTA, CDR2 FQGNSA. The CDR3 loop spans 15 amino acids. The junction had 4 bases not matched to a gene; V was cut back by 1 base and J by 4 bases. The authors built TCR beta libraries using iRepertoire HTBI primers and Arm-PCR of CDR3 regions. TCRdb re-called the multiplex PCR reads with MiXCR, one entry per CDR3 protein. The table includes roughly 520,000 distinct CDR3 sequences, around 11% detected once. Sample time point: newly diagnosed GD, antithyroid drugs for less than 3 months. Researchers made the TCR library from RNA that was extracted from PBMCs. Separately, the same data were catalogued under a study of T cells in Graves' hyperthyroidism and ophthalmopathy.

The receptor's source is a woman in her 30s with Graves disease. J is TRBJ1-1 and V is TRBV7-2; 9 bases are a match to TRBD1. Sequencing used peripheral blood mononuclear cells (PBMCs), obtained at new diagnosis, from a patient treated with antithyroid drugs. The CDR3 loop reads CASSLVGTGFTEAFF. DNA of the CDR3: TGTGCCAGCAGCTTAGTAGGGACAGGGTTCACTGAAGCTTTCTTT.